This T cell receptor beta chain is drawn from a study of cytomegalovirus exposure and HLA in healthy donors. Background on the study: The roughly 700 first-cohort repertoires and the 95 to 150 validation repertoires shared the same platform, a later analysis reported. General study points: Reports described diagnosis of cytomegalovirus status by the classifier as highly specific and sensitive. Altogether, 150 to 200 TCR beta chains were recorded as cytomegalovirus-associated.

Turning to this clone: Its target is unknown.

V shed 9 bases and J shed 3 bases, with 14 bases lying between them. CDR1 is MNHEY, CDR2 SVGAGI, per germline. The CDR3 spans 13 residues. Clones were read by immunoSEQ multiplex PCR, and TCRdb kept only the in-frame ones, dropping some. The table lists a few hundred thousand clones, 70% to 90% of them singletons. This chain connects TRBV6-5 to TRBJ1-2; TRBD1 might be the D (5 bases). Material: PBMCs. This receptor was identified in a woman aged 18-29 years in good health and CMV-seronegative. CDR3 sequence (DNA): TGTGCCAGTGGTTCAGGGTGGGACTATGGCTACACCTTC. Encoded protein: CASGSGWDYGYTF.